This T cell receptor beta chain was identified in a study of T cell clones after liver transplantation. About the study: In this trial, immunosuppression withdrawal was attempted within 2 years of liver transplant. Subjects received no induction therapy and standard immunosuppression until randomization at 12-24 months post-transplant.

Regarding the study as a whole: These preliminary findings come from unstandardized post-transplant sampling times. Compared with third party-reactive sequences, donor-reactive ones declined more, independent of withdrawal success.

Germline CDR1 WSHSY, CDR2 SAAADI. V lost 2 bases and J lost 7; bases outside the gene matches: 4. The CDR3 has 14 residues. This clone was seen just once. Antigen unknown. The repertoire was sequenced with immunoSEQ multiplex PCR; TCRdb's copy has only in-frame clones and lacks some. The sample lists over 90,000 clones; under 90% were seen once. This chain joins TRBV10-2 and TRBJ2-3; 9 bases line up with TRBD2. Material: CD4+ T cells from blood, obtained around 44 months after liver transplant. The source is a human patient who received a liver transplant. Some T cells may be the graft donor's. CDR3 nucleotides: TGCGCCAGCAGTGAGGGCGGGGGGGCAAATACGCAGTATTTT. Translation gives CASSEGGGANTQYF.